The present T cell receptor (beta chain) was sequenced within a study of cytomegalovirus exposure and HLA in healthy donors. Germline CDR1 and CDR2: SEHNR and FQNEAQ (reference sequence). Trimming took 1 base from V and 6 from J, leaving 13 bases between them. The CDR3 is 15 amino acids. General study points: The study dropped some indistinguishable V segments, TRBV6-2 and TRBV6-3 among them. Researchers catalogued some 160 TCR beta chains as cytomegalovirus-associated.

When sampled, the donors appeared nominally healthy, though they likely had unrecorded immune exposures. Primers for the PCR totalled 60 Vbeta and 13 Jbeta. Some clones are missing from TCRdb's copy, which holds only in-frame ones; the method was immunoSEQ multiplex PCR. The sample holds about 190,000 clones, 70% to 75% seen once. Regarding this clone: Antigen: not known.

This sequence was found in a man between 25 and 39 years old in good health and CMV-seropositive. Sequencing was done on a sample of PBMCs. The chain combines TRBV7-9 with TRBJ2-4, with no clear D. This CDR3 is CASSLGAASRNIQYF. The CDR3 nucleotides read TGTGCCAGCAGCTTAGGGGCAGCCTCCAGAAACATTCAGTACTTC.